A selection of T cell receptor beta chains follows, all from one sample in a study of response to subunit inactivated influenza vaccine. TCRdb called the RT-PCR reads again in MiXCR, with one record for every CDR3 protein. The table shows about 650,000 distinct CDR3 sequences, with 14% occurring only once. Source: PBMCs from blood, taken 14 to 15 days before vaccination. The receptors were sampled from a middle-aged man who received an inactivated influenza vaccine. The CDR3 runs from the conserved cysteine through the conserved F or W.

v_call cdr3_aa
TRBV20-1 CSARDGVNQPQHF
TRBV21-1 CASSNRPEHASEAEAFF
TRBV5-1 CASSLEALGAYGYTF
TRBV12-3/TRBV12-4 CATSGGGPADTQYF
TRBV28 CASRPGASEYQLDEYF
TRBV12-3/TRBV12-4 CASGSSSTDTQYF
TRBV5-4 CASSLRREPYNEQFF
TRBV5-1 CASSLTGITSYEQYF
TRBV7-2 CASSGGKYEQYF
TRBV24-1 CATSDFGPLAGGRETQYF
TRBV5-1 CASNGGRAEETQYF
TRBV27 CASSFGGATEAFF
TRBV16 CASRPTRALGYEQYF
TRBV5-1 CASSIGTGGTYEQYF
TRBV7-9 CASSDTDRDYNEQFF
TRBV20-1 CSARRGWVIRRGWADTQYF
TRBV4-3 CASSQDGLYGPINEQFF
TRBV7-9 CASSLRQAGETQYF
TRBV5-6 CASSHDRYYGYTF
TRBV12-3/TRBV12-4 CASSGIYNSPLHF
TRBV5-1 CASSLGGREGTQYF
TRBV18 CASSYVAGGTGNEQFF
TRBV4-1 CASSQDRGPATQYF
TRBV3-1 CASSQDIGTVEAFF
TRBV3-1 CASSQRFVEQYF
TRBV7-9 CASTTAGGQETQYF
TRBV30 CAGGGNEQFF
TRBV29-1 CSVVGLANTSGELFF
TRBV4-3 CASSPRTPGTGDNEQFF
TRBV20-1 CSARGVTSGSETQYF
TRBV2 CASSEALRGYEQYF
TRBV4-3 CASSQELGSYNSPLHF
TRBV7-8 CASNVDRGQAGELFF
TRBV7-9 CASSFETGLTCEQYF
TRBV28 CASKSTGSAYEQYF
TRBV30 CAWSDGGAWHF
TRBV5-1 CASSLERGTTYNEQFF
TRBV29-1 CSVFTGIRGEQYF
TRBV4-3 CASSRDIAMNTEAFF
TRBV12-3/TRBV12-4 CASSRQGMNTEAFF
TRBV20-1 CSARDSGTKSTDTQYF
TRBV20-1 CSARGRNNSPLHF
TRBV6-1 CASSAQTGVDEQYF
TRBV9 CASSEGGGANVLTF
TRBV10-2 CASSEKRQGRSPLHF
TRBV6-2/TRBV6-3 CATSNTYEKYF
TRBV20-1 CSARDRLGAGVYNEQFF
TRBV27 CASRNGRYEQYF
TRBV2 CASSEARNTGELFF
TRBV7-2 CASNVSGGNSPLHF
TRBV29-1 CSVLGGSTDTQYF
TRBV20-1 CSAPLPGGSNQPQHF
TRBV20-1 CSARDLVQGTWAEQYF
TRBV5-1 CASSSGRGEKLFF
TRBV4-3 CASSPTGKDGKLFF